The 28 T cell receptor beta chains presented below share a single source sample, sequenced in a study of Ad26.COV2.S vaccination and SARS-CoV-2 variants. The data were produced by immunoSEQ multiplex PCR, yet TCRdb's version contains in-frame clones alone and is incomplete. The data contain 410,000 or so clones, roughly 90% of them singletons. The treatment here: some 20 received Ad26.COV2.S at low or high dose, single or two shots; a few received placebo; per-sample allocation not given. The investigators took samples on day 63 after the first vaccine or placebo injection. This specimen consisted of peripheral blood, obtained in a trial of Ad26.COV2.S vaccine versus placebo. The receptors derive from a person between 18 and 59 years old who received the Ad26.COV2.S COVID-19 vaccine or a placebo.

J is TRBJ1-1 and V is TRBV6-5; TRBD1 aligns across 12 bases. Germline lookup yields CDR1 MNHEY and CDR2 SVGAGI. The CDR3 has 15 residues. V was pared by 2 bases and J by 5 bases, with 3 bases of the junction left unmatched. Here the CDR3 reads CASSYRDRGLTEAFF. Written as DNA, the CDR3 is TGTGCCAGCAGTTACCGGGACAGGGGGCTGACTGAAGCTTTCTTT.

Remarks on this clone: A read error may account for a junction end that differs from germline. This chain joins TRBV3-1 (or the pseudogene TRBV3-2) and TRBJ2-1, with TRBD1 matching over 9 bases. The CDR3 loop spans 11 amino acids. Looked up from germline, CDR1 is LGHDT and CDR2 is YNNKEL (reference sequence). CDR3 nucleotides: TGTGCCAGCAGCCAAGGGGACAGGGTAATCTTC. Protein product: CASSQGDRVIF.

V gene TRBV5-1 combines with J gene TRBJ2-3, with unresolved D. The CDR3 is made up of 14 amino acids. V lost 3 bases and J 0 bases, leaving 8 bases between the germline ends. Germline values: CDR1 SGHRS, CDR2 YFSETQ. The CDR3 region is CASSSTHSTDTQYF. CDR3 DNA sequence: TGCGCCAGCAGCTCGACTCATAGCACAGATACGCAGTATTTT.

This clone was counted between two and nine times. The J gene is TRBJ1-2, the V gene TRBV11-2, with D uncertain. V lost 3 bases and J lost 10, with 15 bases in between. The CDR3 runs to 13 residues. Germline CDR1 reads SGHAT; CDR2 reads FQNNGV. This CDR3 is CASSFPRRVLYTF. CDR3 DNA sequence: TGTGCCAGCAGCTTTCCCCGACGCGTTCTCTACACCTTC.

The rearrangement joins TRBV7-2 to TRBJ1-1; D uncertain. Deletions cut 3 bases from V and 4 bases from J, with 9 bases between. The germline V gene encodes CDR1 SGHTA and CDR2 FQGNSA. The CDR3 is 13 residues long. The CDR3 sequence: CASSFRASTEAFF. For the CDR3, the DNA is TGTGCCAGCAGCTTTAGGGCTAGCACTGAAGCTTTCTTT.

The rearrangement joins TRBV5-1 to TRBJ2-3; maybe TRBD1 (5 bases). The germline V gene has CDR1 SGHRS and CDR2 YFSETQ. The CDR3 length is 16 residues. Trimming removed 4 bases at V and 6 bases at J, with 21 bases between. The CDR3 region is CASSRDRTTRGDTQYF. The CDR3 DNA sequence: TGCGCCAGCAGCCGCGACCGGACAACCAGAGGTGATACGCAGTATTTT.

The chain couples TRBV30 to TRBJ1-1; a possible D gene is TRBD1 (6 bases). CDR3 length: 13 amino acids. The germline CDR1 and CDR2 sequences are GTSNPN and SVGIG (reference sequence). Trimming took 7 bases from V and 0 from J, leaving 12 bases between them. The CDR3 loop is CASTRGVNTEAFF. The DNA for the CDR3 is TGTGCCTCTACCAGGGGCGTGAACACTGAAGCTTTCTTT.

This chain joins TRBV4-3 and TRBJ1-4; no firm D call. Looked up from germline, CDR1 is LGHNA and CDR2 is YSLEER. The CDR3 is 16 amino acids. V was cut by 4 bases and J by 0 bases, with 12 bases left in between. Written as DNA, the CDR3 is TGCGCCAGCAGCCGAGGAGATTCTTCAACTAATGAAAAACTGTTTTTT. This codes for CASSRGDSSTNEKLFF.

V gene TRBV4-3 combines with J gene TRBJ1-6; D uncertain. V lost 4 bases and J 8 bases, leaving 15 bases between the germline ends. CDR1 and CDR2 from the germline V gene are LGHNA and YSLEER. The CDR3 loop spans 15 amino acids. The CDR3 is CASSLAAGVDSPLHF. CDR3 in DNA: TGCGCCAGCAGCCTCGCGGCCGGGGTGGATTCACCCCTCCACTTT.

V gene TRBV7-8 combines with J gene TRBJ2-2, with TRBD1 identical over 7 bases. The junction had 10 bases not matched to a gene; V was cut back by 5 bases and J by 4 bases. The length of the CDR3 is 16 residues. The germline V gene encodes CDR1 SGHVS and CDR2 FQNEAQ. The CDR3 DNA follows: TGTGCCAGCAGCCTCTGGACAGGAGAGAGCACCGGGGAGCTGTTTTTT. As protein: CASSLWTGESTGELFF.

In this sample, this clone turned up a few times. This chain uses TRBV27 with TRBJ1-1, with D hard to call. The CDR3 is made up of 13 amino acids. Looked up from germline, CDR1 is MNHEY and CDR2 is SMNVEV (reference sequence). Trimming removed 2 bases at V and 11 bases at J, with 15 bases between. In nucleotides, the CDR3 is TGTGCCAGCAGTTTAGCTGTAACAACGCCGGCTTTCTTT. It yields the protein CASSLAVTTPAFF.

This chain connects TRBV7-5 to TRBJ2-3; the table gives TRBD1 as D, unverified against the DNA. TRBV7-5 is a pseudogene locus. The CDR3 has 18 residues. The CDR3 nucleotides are TGTGCCAGAAGCTTAGTCCCAAAAGGGGCGCCGAGCACAGATACGCAGTATTTT. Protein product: CARSLVPKGAPSTDTQYF.

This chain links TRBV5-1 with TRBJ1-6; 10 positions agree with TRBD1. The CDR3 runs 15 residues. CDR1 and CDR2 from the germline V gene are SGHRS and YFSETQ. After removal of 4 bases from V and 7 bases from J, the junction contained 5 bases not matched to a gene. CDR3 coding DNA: TGCGCCAGCAGCCACTCGGGACAGGGGAATTCACCCCTCCACTTT. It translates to CASSHSGQGNSPLHF.

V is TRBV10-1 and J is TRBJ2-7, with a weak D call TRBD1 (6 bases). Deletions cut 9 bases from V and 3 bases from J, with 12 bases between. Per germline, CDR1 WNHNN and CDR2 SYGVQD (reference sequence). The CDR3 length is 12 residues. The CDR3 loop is CASNREVYEQYF. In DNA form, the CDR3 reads TGCGCCAGTAACAGGGAAGTCTACGAGCAGTACTTC.

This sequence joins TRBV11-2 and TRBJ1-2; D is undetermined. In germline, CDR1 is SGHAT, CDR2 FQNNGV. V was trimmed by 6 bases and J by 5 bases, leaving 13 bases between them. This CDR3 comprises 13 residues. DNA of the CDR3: TGTGCCAGCAGACCGGGATCTGGGTATGGCTACACCTTC. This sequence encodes CASRPGSGYGYTF.

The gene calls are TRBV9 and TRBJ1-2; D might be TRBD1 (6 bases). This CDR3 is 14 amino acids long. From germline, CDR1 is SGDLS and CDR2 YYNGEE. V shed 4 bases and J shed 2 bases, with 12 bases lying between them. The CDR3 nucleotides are TGTGCCAGCAGCTCCGGGACAAACAACTATGGCTACACCTTC. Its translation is CASSSGTNNYGYTF.

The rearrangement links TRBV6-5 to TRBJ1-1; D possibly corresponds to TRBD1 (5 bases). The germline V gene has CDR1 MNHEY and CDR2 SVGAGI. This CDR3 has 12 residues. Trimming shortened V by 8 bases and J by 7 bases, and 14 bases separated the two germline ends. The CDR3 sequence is CASASRVFEAFF. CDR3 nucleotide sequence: TGTGCCAGCGCCTCCAGGGTATTTGAAGCTTTCTTT.

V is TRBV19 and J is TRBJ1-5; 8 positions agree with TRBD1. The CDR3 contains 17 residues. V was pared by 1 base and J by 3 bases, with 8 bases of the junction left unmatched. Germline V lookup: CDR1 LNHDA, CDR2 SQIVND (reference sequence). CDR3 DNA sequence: TGTGCCAGTAGTATAGTCCCGGGACAGGCCTACAATCAGCCCCAGCATTTT. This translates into CASSIVPGQAYNQPQHF.

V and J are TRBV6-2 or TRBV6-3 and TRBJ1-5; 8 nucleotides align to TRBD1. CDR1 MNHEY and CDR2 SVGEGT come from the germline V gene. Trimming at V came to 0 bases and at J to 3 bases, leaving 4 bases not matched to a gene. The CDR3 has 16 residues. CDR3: CASSYSEDRANQPQHF. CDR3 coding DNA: TGTGCCAGCAGTTACTCCGAGGACAGGGCCAATCAGCCCCAGCATTTT.

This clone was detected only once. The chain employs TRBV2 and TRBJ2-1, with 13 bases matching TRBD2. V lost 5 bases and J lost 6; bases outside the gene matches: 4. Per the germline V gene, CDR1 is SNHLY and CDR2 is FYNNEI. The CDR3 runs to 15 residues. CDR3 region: CASSPTSGGFNEQFF. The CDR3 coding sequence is TGTGCCAGCAGTCCGACTAGCGGGGGGTTCAATGAGCAGTTCTTC.

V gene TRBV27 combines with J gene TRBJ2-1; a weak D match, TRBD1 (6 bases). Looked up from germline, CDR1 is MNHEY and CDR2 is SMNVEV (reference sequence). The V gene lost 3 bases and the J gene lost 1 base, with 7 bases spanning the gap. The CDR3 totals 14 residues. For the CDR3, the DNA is TGTGCCAGCAGTTTTGGACAGTCCTACAATGAGCAGTTCTTC. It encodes CASSFGQSYNEQFF.

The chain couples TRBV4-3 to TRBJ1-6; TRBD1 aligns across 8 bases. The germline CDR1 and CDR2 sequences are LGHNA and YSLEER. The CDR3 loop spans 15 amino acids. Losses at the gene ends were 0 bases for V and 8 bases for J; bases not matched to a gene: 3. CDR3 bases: TGCGCCAGCAGCCAAGAGGACAGGGAGCATTCACCCCTCCACTTT. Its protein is CASSQEDREHSPLHF.

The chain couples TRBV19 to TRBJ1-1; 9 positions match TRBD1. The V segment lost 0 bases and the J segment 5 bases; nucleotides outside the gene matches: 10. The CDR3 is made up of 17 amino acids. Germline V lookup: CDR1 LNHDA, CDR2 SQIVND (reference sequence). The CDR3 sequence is CASSIDTEQGAKTEAFF. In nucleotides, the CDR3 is TGTGCCAGTAGTATAGATACCGAACAGGGGGCGAAGACTGAAGCTTTCTTT.

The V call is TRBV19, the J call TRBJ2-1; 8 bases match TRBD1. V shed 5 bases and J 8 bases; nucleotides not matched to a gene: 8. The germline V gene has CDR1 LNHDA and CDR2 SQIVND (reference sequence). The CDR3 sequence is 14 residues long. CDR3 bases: TGTGCCAGTAGTGGCCCCCGGACAGGGTATGAGCAGTTCTTC. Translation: CASSGPRTGYEQFF. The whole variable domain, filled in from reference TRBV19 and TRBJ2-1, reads DGGITQSPKYLFRKEGQNVTLSCEQNLNHDAMYWYRQDPGQGLRLIYYSQIVNDFQKGDIAEGYSVSREKKESFPLTVTSAQKNPTAFYLCASSGPRTGYEQFFGPGTRLTVL.

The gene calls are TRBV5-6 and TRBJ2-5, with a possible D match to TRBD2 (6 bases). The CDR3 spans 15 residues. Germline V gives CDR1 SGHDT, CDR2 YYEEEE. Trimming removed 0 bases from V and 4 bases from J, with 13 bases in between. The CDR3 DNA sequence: TGTGCCAGCAGCTTGGATTTTTGGGGAGGAGAGACCCAGTACTTC. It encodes CASSLDFWGGETQYF.

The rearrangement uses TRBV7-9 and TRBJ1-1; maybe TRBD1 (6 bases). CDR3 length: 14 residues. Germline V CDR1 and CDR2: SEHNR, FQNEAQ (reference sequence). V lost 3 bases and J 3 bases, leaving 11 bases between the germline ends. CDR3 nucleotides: TGTGCCAGCAGCTTCGGGGGGCTCGACACTGAAGCTTTCTTT. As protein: CASSFGGLDTEAFF. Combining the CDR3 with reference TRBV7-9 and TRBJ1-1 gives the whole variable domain DTGVSQNPRHKITKRGQNVTFRCDPISEHNRLYWYRQTLGQGPEFLTYFQNEAQLEKSRLLSDRFSAERPKGSFSTLEIQRTEQGDSAMYLCASSFGGLDTEAFFGQGTRLTVV.

The chain's CDR3 is CASSNGQKETQYF. CDR3 bases: TGTGCCAGCAGTAACGGACAGAAAGAGACCCAGTACTTC. V gene TRBV6-6 combines with J gene TRBJ2-5; possibly TRBD1 for D (6 bases). V was shortened by 5 bases and J by 3 bases, with 10 bases between the two germline ends. Germline CDR1 MNHNY, CDR2 SVGAGI (reference sequence). This CDR3 comprises 13 residues.

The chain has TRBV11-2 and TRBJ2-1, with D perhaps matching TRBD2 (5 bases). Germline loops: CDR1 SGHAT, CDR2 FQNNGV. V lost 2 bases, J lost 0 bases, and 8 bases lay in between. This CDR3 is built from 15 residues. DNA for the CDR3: TGTGCCAGCAGCTTACCGGGGAGCTCCTACAATGAGCAGTTCTTC. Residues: CASSLPGSSYNEQFF.